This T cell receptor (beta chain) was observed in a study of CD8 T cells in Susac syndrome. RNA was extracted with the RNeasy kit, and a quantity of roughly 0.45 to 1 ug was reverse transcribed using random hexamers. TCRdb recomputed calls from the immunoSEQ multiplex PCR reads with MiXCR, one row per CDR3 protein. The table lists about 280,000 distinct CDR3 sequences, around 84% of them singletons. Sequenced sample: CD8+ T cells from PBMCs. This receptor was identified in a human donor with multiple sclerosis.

The CDR3 coding sequence is TGTGCCAGCAGCGTGAGGGGCAGAAGTTCTGGAAACACCATATATTTT. This codes for CASSVRGRSSGNTIYF. V and J are TRBV9 and TRBJ1-3; TRBD1 might be the D (5 bases). V dropped 2 bases and J dropped 1 base, with 13 bases sitting between them. The CDR3 is made up of 16 amino acids. Germline V gene sequence: CDR1 SGDLS, CDR2 YYNGEE.